This T cell receptor beta chain was captured in a study of blood T cell repertoires in COVID-19. About the study: COVID-19 samples from acute and convalescent phases originated in the United States, Italy and Spain. The analysed material was cDNA or gDNA that came from T cells, B-cell-depleted T cells, or PBMCs.

In the study's own analysis: Amplification of reference gene primers provided the estimated nucleated cell counts. Using immunoSEQ multiplex PCR, the repertoire was profiled, and TCRdb retains in-frame clones only, with some absent. That table furnishes V, J and clone size, whereas the DNA furnished D and trimming. The table lists around 64,000 clones, around 86% of them singletons. Germline values: CDR1 LNHDA, CDR2 SQIVND (reference sequence). There are 14 residues in the CDR3. The J segment lost 2 bases and the V segment lost 5 bases, leaving 5 bases of the junction unmatched. The clonotype originates from a man aged 50-59 years with active COVID-19. The sequenced material came from peripheral blood. The chain links TRBV19 to TRBJ2-7, with 8 bases fitting TRBD1. Here the CDR3 reads CASSPQGVTYEQYF. The CDR3, as DNA: TGTGCCAGTAGTCCACAGGGGGTTACCTACGAGCAGTACTTC.